The source of this TCR beta chain is a study of blood T cell repertoires in COVID-19. Study at large: T cells, B-cell-depleted T cells, or PBMCs provided the cDNA or gDNA that served as material.

This CDR3 has 15 amino acids. Germline loops: CDR1 SGHRS, CDR2 YFSETQ. J gave up 7 bases and V 7 bases, and 9 bases lay outside the gene matches. There are a few counts of this clone. This table comes from immunoSEQ multiplex PCR, and its TCRdb copy is limited to in-frame clones, with some not included. The profile covers 250,000 to 400,000 clones, with approximately 81% appearing a single time and 1.5% to 2% taken by the ten largest. The rearrangement joins TRBV5-1 to TRBJ2-1, with 12 bases matching TRBD2. The sequencing input was PBMCs or T cells enriched from blood (not recorded which). This sequence was found in a woman aged 25 to 39 who had been exposed to COVID-19. CDR3 nucleotides: TGCGCCAGCGCCCAGCTAGCGGGAGGGCCGAATGAGCAGTTCTTC. This sequence encodes CASAQLAGGPNEQFF. The full variable domain, with the rest looked up from reference TRBV5-1 and TRBJ2-1, is KAGVTQTPRYLIKTRGQQVTLSCSPISGHRSVSWYQQTPGQGLQFLFEYFSETQRNKGNFPGRFSGRQFSNSRSEMNVSTLELGDSALYLCASAQLAGGPNEQFFGPGTRLTVL.